This T cell receptor beta chain was sequenced for a study of blood T cell repertoires in COVID-19. Germline V gene data show CDR1 as SSHAT and CDR2 as FNYEAQ (reference sequence). Trimming took off 1 base at V and 7 bases at J, with 11 bases between the two ends. The CDR3 is 15 residues long. Allocation to cohorts depended on clinical history reported by the participants. Authors' processing steps: Reference gene primer amplification gave estimated nucleated cell counts. The method was immunoSEQ multiplex PCR; TCRdb's version includes in-frame clones alone and lacks a portion of them. V and J calls and clone size come straight from that table; D and trimming were deduced from the DNA. The repertoire holds 350,000 or so clones, with roughly 87% as singletons.

Sequencing was carried out using PBMCs or T cells enriched from blood (not recorded which). V usage is TRBV7-7 and J usage is TRBJ1-6; tentatively, D is TRBD1 (5 bases). The TCR was taken from a woman aged 25 to 45 who had recovered from COVID-19. CDR3 nucleotide sequence: TGTGCCAGCAGCTTAGACAGGATAATAAATTCACCCCTCCACTTT. This gives the protein CASSLDRIINSPLHF.